This T cell receptor (beta chain) was found in a study of blood T cell repertoires in COVID-19. The data were produced by immunoSEQ multiplex PCR, yet TCRdb's version contains in-frame clones alone and is incomplete. The sample records about 100,000 clones, about 90% being singletons. Germline V CDR1 and CDR2: KGHSH, LQKENI. V dropped 1 base and J dropped 0 bases, with 15 bases sitting between them. This CDR3 contains 18 residues. The specimen sequenced was peripheral blood. The clonotype originates from a man between 25 and 39 years old in a cohort sampled during active COVID-19. V gene TRBV18 combines with J gene TRBJ1-4; D remains ambiguous. CDR3: CASSPRRVRLATNEKLFF. The CDR3, as DNA: TGTGCCAGCTCACCACGGAGGGTCCGCCTCGCAACTAATGAAAAACTGTTTTTT.